This T cell receptor (beta chain) stems from a study of T cell responses to AZD1222 COVID-19 vaccine. The study's findings and limits: Repertoire sampling occurred only after the peak T cell response. Receipt of two AZD1222 doses was followed by a rise in Spike-specific TCR breadth and depth. Seropositive AZD1222 recipients at baseline numbered only 6 or 7. Most donors were white British and more were female, and clonal diversity was possibly underestimated.

Produced via immunoSEQ multiplex PCR; TCRdb's table is partial and in-frame only. In the table there are some 200,000 clones, more than 80% of which are singletons. The CDR3 contains 14 residues. Germline trimming cut 1 base from V and 8 bases from J; bases unmatched to any gene: 4. The germline V gene encodes CDR1 SGHVS and CDR2 FNYEAQ. Concerning this clone: Its antigen is unidentified.

J is TRBJ1-4 and V is TRBV7-6; 7 bases align to TRBD1. The sequence came from an adult who received the MenACWY meningococcal vaccine as a control. Sequencing used peripheral blood, obtained 28 days after the second dose of the MenACWY control vaccine. The CDR3 is CASSLEGAGEKLFF. The CDR3 DNA reads TGTGCCAGCAGCTTAGAGGGGGCCGGGGAAAAACTGTTTTTT.